These T cell receptor beta chains were read from a single sample in a study of blood T cell repertoires in COVID-19. Assay: immunoSEQ multiplex PCR; the TCRdb copy retains only in-frame clones and omits some. The table has 200,000 to 250,000 clones, approximately 90% seen once; the top ten hold around 0.85%. The specimen was peripheral blood. These receptors were collected from a man aged 55 to 69 with COVID-19, enrolled during active disease. The CDR3 runs from the conserved cysteine through the conserved F or W. D genes are given only for firm matches. Not all rows give a size; the values are once, few, many and, for expanded clones, a class.

TRBJ1-2	NA	TRBV28	NA	CATLSLTNYGYTF	TGTGCCACCCTGAGCCTTACTAACTATGGCTACACCTTC
TRBJ2-7	TRBD1	TRBV23-1	NA	CASSQSEIRTGTYEQYF	TGCGCCAGCAGTCAATCAGAAATAAGGACAGGCACCTACGAGCAGTACTTC
TRBJ2-1	TRBD2	TRBV2	NA	CASSFSGLAVDNEQFF	TGTGCCAGCAGTTTTTCGGGACTAGCGGTGGACAATGAGCAGTTCTTC
TRBJ2-1	TRBD2	TRBV29-1	NA	CSVEGGAPGLAGGRSYNEQFF	TGCAGCGTTGAAGGGGGTGCCCCGGGACTAGCGGGGGGCCGAAGCTACAATGAGCAGTTCTTC
TRBJ1-6	TRBD1	TRBV18	NA	CASSPGTENSPLHF	TGTGCCAGCTCACCCGGGACAGAGAATTCACCCCTCCACTTT
TRBJ2-3	NA	TRBV28	NA	CASQTGASGISDTQYF	TGTGCCAGCCAGACAGGGGCTAGCGGGATTTCAGATACGCAGTATTTT
TRBJ1-2	TRBD1	TRBV13	NA	CASSVRDRDGYTF	TGTGCCAGCAGCGTCCGGGACAGGGATGGCTACACCTTC
TRBJ2-2	NA	TRBV5-1	NA	CASSLVAGNTGELFF	TGCGCCAGCAGCTTGGTTGCGGGGAACACCGGGGAGCTGTTTTTT
TRBJ1-1	NA	TRBV28	once	CASSWDTRAFF	TGTGCCAGCAGTTGGGACACCAGGGCTTTCTTT
TRBJ1-1	TRBD1	TRBV6-6	NA	CASTQSGTGKTEAFF	TGTGCCAGCACTCAAAGCGGGACAGGGAAGACTGAAGCTTTCTTT
TRBJ1-2	NA	TRBV5-6	NA	CASSPRGGVRGYTF	TGTGCCAGCAGCCCCCGGGGGGGCGTAAGGGGCTACACCTTC
TRBJ2-1	TRBD1	TRBV18	NA	CASSPPGQGARYNEQFF	TGTGCCAGCTCACCACCGGGACAGGGGGCTCGGTACAATGAGCAGTTCTTC
TRBJ1-5	TRBD1	TRBV4-2	NA	CASSQGLTGNQPQHF	TGTGCCAGCAGCCAAGGTCTGACAGGGAATCAGCCCCAGCATTTT
TRBJ2-7	NA	TRBV4-2	NA	CASSQDLGPYEQYF	TGTGCCAGCAGCCAAGATTTGGGGCCCTACGAGCAGTACTTC
TRBJ2-2	TRBD2	TRBV11-2	once	CASSLMLAGANTGELFF	TGTGCCAGCAGCTTAATGCTAGCGGGGGCAAACACCGGGGAGCTGTTTTTT
TRBJ1-5	TRBD1	TRBV7-8	NA	CASSREAGQGSQPQHF	TGTGCCAGCAGCCGAGAGGCCGGACAGGGAAGCCAGCCCCAGCATTTT
TRBJ1-1	TRBD1	TRBV11-1	NA	CASSPHRGPLIAEAFF	TGTGCCAGCAGCCCTCACAGGGGGCCCTTAATCGCTGAAGCTTTCTTT
TRBJ1-1	TRBD1	TRBV3-1/TRBV3-2	NA	CASSLRQGSTEAFF	TGTGCCAGCAGCCTCCGACAGGGGAGCACTGAAGCTTTCTTT
TRBJ2-2	NA	TRBV18	NA	CASSPGQNTGELFF	TGTGCCAGCTCCCCAGGACAAAACACCGGGGAGCTGTTTTTT
TRBJ2-7	TRBD2	TRBV12-3/TRBV12-4	once	CASRRTSGRLYF	TGTGCCAGCAGGCGGACTAGCGGGAGGCTATACTTC
TRBJ2-7	NA	TRBV3-1/TRBV3-2	NA	CASSQDPRGTYEQYF	TGTGCCAGCAGCCAAGATCCACGCGGGACTTACGAGCAGTACTTC
TRBJ2-5	TRBD2	TRBV7-8	NA	CASSRLAPGQETQYF	TGTGCCAGCAGCAGACTAGCGCCTGGGCAAGAGACCCAGTACTTC
TRBJ1-3	TRBD1	TRBV3-1/TRBV3-2	NA	CASSLVKGAPPSGNTIYF	TGTGCCAGCAGCCTTGTAAAGGGGGCCCCCCCCTCTGGAAACACCATATATTTT
TRBJ2-7	NA	TRBV28	NA	CASSSPAGAREQYF	TGTGCCAGCAGTTCCCCGGCGGGGGCGCGTGAGCAGTACTTC